This entry lists 26 T cell receptor beta chains sequenced from one sample in a study of shared T cell receptors in the human thymus. Clones were read by immunoSEQ multiplex PCR, and TCRdb kept only the in-frame ones, dropping some. Of hundreds of thousands of clones in the sample, around 87% were seen once. This same sample was also taken into another study, of human thymus T cells.

The sequencing sample was made of thymocytes. Receptors were obtained from a boy in the first two years of life with a congenital heart defect.

CDR3 protein: CASSSPDLTEQYF. CDR3 coding DNA: TGTGCCAGCAGCTCCCCGGACTTGACCGAGCAGTACTTC. This chain joins TRBV11-2 and TRBJ2-7; possibly TRBD2 for D (5 bases). V shed 4 bases and J shed 6 bases, with 13 bases lying between them. Looked up from germline, CDR1 is SGHAT and CDR2 is FQNNGV. The CDR3 consists of 13 residues.

In its sample, this clone was seen once. The rearrangement joins TRBV7-9 to TRBJ2-7, with 7 bases matching TRBD2. CDR3 size: 15 residues. The germline V gene has CDR1 SEHNR and CDR2 FQNEAQ (reference sequence). J lost 4 bases, V lost 1 base, and 7 bases had no gene match. CDR3 residues: CASSLGPWREYEQYF. For the CDR3, the DNA is TGTGCCAGCAGCTTAGGTCCCTGGCGGGAGTACGAGCAGTACTTC.

This clone has a single count. The chain links TRBV5-1 to TRBJ2-3; 7 bases map to TRBD1. Per germline, CDR1 SGHRS and CDR2 YFSETQ. The trim removed 4 bases at V and 0 bases at J, leaving 14 bases unmatched. The CDR3 spans 18 residues. This CDR3 reads CASSQDRRTSPSTDTQYF. CDR3 DNA sequence: TGCGCCAGCAGCCAGGACAGGCGGACCTCACCTAGCACAGATACGCAGTATTTT.

CDR3 coding DNA: TGTGCCAGCAGCTTGGTCCTCAGCGGGCGTAGCACAGATACGCAGTATTTT. This translates into CASSLVLSGRSTDTQYF. The chain joins TRBV5-4 to TRBJ2-3; tentatively, D is TRBD2 (6 bases). Germline loops: CDR1 SGHNT, CDR2 YYREEE (reference sequence). CDR3 size: 17 residues. With 0 bases removed from V and 0 bases from J, the gap between germline ends came to 14 bases. Supplemented by reference TRBV5-4 and TRBJ2-3, the full variable domain reads ETGVTQSPTHLIKTRGQQVTLRCSSQSGHNTVSWYQQALGQGPQFIFQYYREEENGRGNFPPRFSGLQFPNYSSELNVNALELDDSALYLCASSLVLSGRSTDTQYFGPGTRLTVL.

The CDR3 sequence is CASSFRTSSVTGELFF. The CDR3 DNA is TGTGCCAGCAGTTTCCGGACTAGCTCGGTCACCGGGGAGCTGTTTTTT. This chain uses TRBV27 with TRBJ2-2, with TRBD2 matching over 8 bases. Per the germline V gene, CDR1 is MNHEY and CDR2 is SMNVEV (reference sequence). The junction had 7 bases not matched to a gene; V was cut back by 3 bases and J by 4 bases. This CDR3 is 16 amino acids long.

The chain couples TRBV7-3 to TRBJ2-1; TRBD2 agrees at 7 bases. This CDR3 has 16 amino acids. J lost 8 bases, V lost 2 bases, and 12 bases had no gene match. From germline, CDR1 is SGHTA and CDR2 FQGTGA. The CDR3 bases are TGTGCCAGCAGCTTACGACCGGGGGGAGCGTTCCATGAGCAGTTCTTC. It encodes CASSLRPGGAFHEQFF.

This sequence joins TRBV28 and TRBJ1-5, with D uncertain. This CDR3 has 16 amino acids. The V end was cut by 0 bases, the J end by 2 bases, with 11 bases between. Germline loops: CDR1 MDHEN, CDR2 SYDVKM. CDR3 coding DNA: TGTGCCAGCAGTTTATGTTGCGTTCCGGGCAATCAGCCCCAGCATTTT. Translated: CASSLCCVPGNQPQHF.

This chain joins TRBV7-8 and TRBJ2-7, with a tentative D call TRBD2 (5 bases). The CDR3 totals 12 residues. Germline loops: CDR1 SGHVS, CDR2 FQNEAQ. Trimming took 4 bases from V and 2 from J, leaving 6 bases between them. CDR3 DNA: TGTGCCAGCAGCTACGGGACCTACGAGCAGTACTTC. It encodes CASSYGTYEQYF.

The chain is built from TRBV7-6 and TRBJ2-3; no clear D gene. Germline lookup yields CDR1 SGHVS and CDR2 FNYEAQ. This CDR3 spans 14 amino acids. Trimming cost V 0 bases and J 1 base, with 5 bases left between them. The CDR3 DNA is TGTGCCAGCAGCTTAGCCCGTCGCACAGATACGCAGTATTTT. As protein: CASSLARRTDTQYF.

V gene TRBV15 combines with J gene TRBJ2-1, with 9 bases aligning to TRBD2. CDR3 length equals 19 residues. Germline V lookup: CDR1 LNHNV, CDR2 YYDKDF (reference sequence). With V trimmed by 5 bases and J by 4 bases, 18 bases remained unmatched. The CDR3 reads CATSLRLAATPFPYNEQFF. CDR3 nucleotides: TGTGCCACCAGCCTTCGACTAGCGGCCACCCCCTTCCCATACAATGAGCAGTTCTTC.

The CDR3 is CASSSDRATSSNQPQHF. The CDR3 DNA reads TGTGCCAGCAGTTCGGACAGGGCTACTTCTAGCAATCAGCCCCAGCATTTT. The V and J genes are TRBV28 and TRBJ1-5; 8 nucleotides line up with TRBD1. CDR1 is MDHEN and CDR2 is SYDVKM in the germline V gene. This CDR3 has 17 amino acids. After removal of 4 bases from V and 0 bases from J, the junction contained 8 bases not matched to a gene.

This rearrangement joins TRBV19 to TRBJ2-1; 10 bases align to TRBD1. Germline V gene sequence: CDR1 LNHDA, CDR2 SQIVND (reference sequence). After removal of 4 bases from V and 4 bases from J, the junction contained 7 bases not matched to a gene. CDR3 length: 16 residues. The DNA of the CDR3 is TGTGCCAGTAGTACGGCGACAGGGGGCCGATACAATGAGCAGTTCTTC. Amino acid sequence: CASSTATGGRYNEQFF.

V is TRBV9 and J is TRBJ2-7; 8 bases fit TRBD1. From germline, CDR1 is SGDLS and CDR2 YYNGEE. The V and J ends lost 0 bases and 0 bases, in that order; junction bases with no gene match: 2. The length of the CDR3 is 15 residues. CDR3 bases: TGTGCCAGCAGCGTAGGTGGGACAGGCTCCTACGAGCAGTACTTC. This translates into CASSVGGTGSYEQYF.

V and J are TRBV5-1 and TRBJ2-6, with D tentatively TRBD1 (5 bases). The germline V and J ends were trimmed by 3 bases and 0 bases, with 22 bases remaining between them. CDR1 and CDR2 from the germline V gene are SGHRS and YFSETQ. The CDR3 has 20 amino acids. The CDR3 is CASSSTKIPGKDSGANVLTF. CDR3 in DNA: TGCGCCAGCAGCTCGACCAAAATACCAGGGAAAGACTCTGGGGCCAACGTCCTGACTTTC.

The V call is TRBV28, the J call TRBJ1-1; D is possibly TRBD1 (6 bases). Per germline, CDR1 MDHEN and CDR2 SYDVKM. This CDR3 contains 17 residues. Trimming took 1 base from V and 0 from J, leaving 15 bases between them. For the CDR3, the DNA is TGTGCCAGCAGTTTATCGGTACGGACAGTCATGAACACTGAAGCTTTCTTT. Its protein is CASSLSVRTVMNTEAFF.

The J gene is TRBJ1-1, the V gene TRBV19; 8 bases are shared with TRBD1. The CDR3 runs to 18 residues. Germline-derived CDR1 and CDR2 are LNHDA and SQIVND (reference sequence). J lost 0 bases, V lost 3 bases, and 12 bases had no gene match. CDR3 loop: CASSIFVSEGQVNTEAFF. CDR3 bases: TGTGCCAGTAGTATTTTTGTTTCAGAGGGACAGGTGAACACTGAAGCTTTCTTT.

This chain uses TRBV11-2 with TRBJ1-1; D is ambiguous. Germline CDR1 is SGHAT and CDR2 is FQNNGV. Trimming stripped 7 bases from V and 6 bases from J, with 21 bases between. The CDR3 extends over 15 amino acids. The CDR3 is CASTTYAERTSEAFF. The CDR3 region has the DNA TGTGCCAGCACCACTTACGCGGAGCGAACATCTGAAGCTTTCTTT. Filled out from reference TRBV11-2 and TRBJ1-1, the complete variable domain reads EAGVAQSPRYKIIEKRQSVAFWCNPISGHATLYWYQQILGQGPKLLIQFQNNGVVDDSQLPKDRFSAERLKGVDSTLKIQPAKLEDSAVYLCASTTYAERTSEAFFGQGTRLTVV.

As to this clone: The same CDR3 also results from other DNA sequences found in this sample. This chain uses TRBV4-3 with TRBJ1-6, with 11 bases lining up with TRBD1. The CDR3 sequence is 19 residues long. Germline CDR1 is LGHNA and CDR2 is YSLEER. The V segment lost 7 bases and the J segment 0 bases; nucleotides outside the gene matches: 11. CDR3 nucleotide sequence: TGCGCCAGCAACTTCCTCCCGGGACAGGGGGGCTCCTATAATTCACCCCTCCACTTT. Translating it yields CASNFLPGQGGSYNSPLHF.

This chain links TRBV6-1 with TRBJ2-3; 9 nucleotides align to TRBD2. V gave up 10 bases and J gave up 1 base; unmatched junction bases: 9. The CDR3 has 15 residues. Germline CDR1 and CDR2: MNHNS and SASEGT. The DNA of the CDR3 is TGTGCCACCAACATAGCGGGGGTCGGCACAGATACGCAGTATTTT. Protein sequence: CATNIAGVGTDTQYF.

The V call is TRBV4-3, the J call TRBJ2-3; TRBD2 matches 9 bases. Germline-derived CDR1 and CDR2 are LGHNA and YSLEER. The CDR3 extends over 16 amino acids. V dropped 1 base and J dropped 4; count of bases not matched to a gene: 6. CDR3 sequence: CASSQAGTSRPDTQYF. CDR3 DNA: TGCGCCAGCAGCCAAGCCGGGACTAGCCGACCAGATACGCAGTATTTT.

J is TRBJ2-1 and V is TRBV5-6, with TRBD1 as a possible D gene (6 bases). The CDR3 has 15 amino acids. CDR1 and CDR2 from the germline V gene are SGHDT and YYEEEE. V lost 5 bases to trimming and J lost 4 bases, with 16 bases between them. CDR3: CASSQTGERYNEQFF. The CDR3 nucleotides read TGTGCCAGCAGTCAGACAGGAGAACGTTACAATGAGCAGTTCTTC.

The chain recombines TRBV27 with TRBJ2-5, with D perhaps matching TRBD2 (6 bases). The CDR3 runs to 17 residues. Per the germline V gene, CDR1 is MNHEY and CDR2 is SMNVEV (reference sequence). The V end was cut by 2 bases, the J end by 2 bases, with 18 bases between. The CDR3, as DNA: TGTGCCAGCAGTTTAGTAGGAGCCGGGACTTGTCAAGAGACCCAGTACTTC. Translated, it gives CASSLVGAGTCQETQYF.

This chain links TRBV7-8 with TRBJ2-2; TRBD1 matches at 9 bases. This CDR3 spans 16 amino acids. The germline gives CDR1 SGHVS, CDR2 FQNEAQ. The junction had 8 bases not matched to a gene; V was cut back by 5 bases and J by 4 bases. For the CDR3, the DNA is TGTGCCAGCAGCGTAGACGGACAGGGGTCCACCGGGGAGCTGTTTTTT. Translated, it gives CASSVDGQGSTGELFF.

The CDR3 here is CASSHTKTGNYGYTF. The CDR3 coding sequence is TGCGCCAGCAGCCATACAAAGACAGGGAACTATGGCTACACCTTC. The chain links TRBV4-1 to TRBJ1-2; TRBD1 aligns across 7 bases. V gave up 3 bases and J gave up 2 bases; unmatched junction bases: 6. CDR1 MGHRA and CDR2 YSYEKL come from the germline V gene. The CDR3 has 15 residues.

The chain joins TRBV7-9 to TRBJ1-3; 7 bases map to TRBD1. Germline values: CDR1 SEHNR, CDR2 FQNEAQ (reference sequence). V shed 0 bases, J shed 0 bases, and the junction held 2 bases outside the gene matches. This CDR3 has 16 amino acids. The DNA for the CDR3 is TGTGCCAGCAGCTTAGCAGCAGGGGGCTCTGGAAACACCATATATTTT. Translating gives CASSLAAGGSGNTIYF.

The genes are TRBV6-5 and TRBJ2-7; 9 bases are shared with TRBD1. Germline CDR1 reads MNHEY; CDR2 reads SVGAGI. This CDR3 has 16 amino acids. V lost 3 bases, J lost 5 bases, and 11 bases stayed unmatched. The CDR3 sequence: CASSYLSGQGINEQYF. CDR3 sequence (DNA): TGTGCCAGCAGTTATTTATCGGGACAGGGAATCAACGAGCAGTACTTC.